A selection of T cell receptor beta chains follows, all from one sample in a study of T cell repertoires in cytomegalovirus infection. Their target antigens are unknown. TCRdb re-derived calls from the reads in MiXCR, one entry per CDR3 protein. The profile shows some 940,000 distinct CDR3 sequences, less than 35% of them singletons. This specimen consisted of cultured CD8+ T cells from PBMCs, obtained from culture after CMV antigen stimulation. The receptors were sampled from a human donor in good health (CMV status not recorded). Some clones in this sample may be carry-over from other donors' samples. Both conserved end residues are part of each CDR3. Fields, in order: J gene, D gene, clone size, V gene, CDR3 DNA, CDR3 protein. The D gene is left open where the match is weak. Expanded clones get a size class; other rows say once, few or many, or leave the size out.

J gene: TRBJ2-5
D gene: TRBD2
clone size: few
V gene: TRBV6-2/TRBV6-3
CDR3 DNA: TGTGCCAGCAGTTCCACCGGGACTAAAGAGACCCAGTACTTC
CDR3 protein: CASSSTGTKETQYF

J gene: TRBJ2-2
D gene: TRBD1
clone size: -
V gene: TRBV24-1
CDR3 DNA: TGTGCCACCAGTGATTGGAGGACAGGGGGCACCGGGGAGCTGTTTTTT
CDR3 protein: CATSDWRTGGTGELFF

J gene: TRBJ1-1
D gene: -
clone size: many
V gene: TRBV6-5
CDR3 DNA: TGTGCCAGCAGTTACTCACCAGGGGTCAACACTGAAGCTTTCTTT
CDR3 protein: CASSYSPGVNTEAFF

J gene: TRBJ1-1
D gene: -
clone size: -
V gene: TRBV25-1
CDR3 DNA: TGTGCCAGCAGTGAGGGAGCCAGGGTAAACACTGAAGCTTTCTTT
CDR3 protein: CASSEGARVNTEAFF

J gene: TRBJ1-2
D gene: -
clone size: many
V gene: TRBV7-8
CDR3 DNA: TGTGCCAGCAGCTTAACTGGGGTCGGCTACACCTTC
CDR3 protein: CASSLTGVGYTF

J gene: TRBJ2-5
D gene: -
clone size: -
V gene: TRBV27
CDR3 DNA: TGTGCCAGCAGTCTTCCGGGACGCCTAGAGACCCAGTACTTC
CDR3 protein: CASSLPGRLETQYF

J gene: TRBJ2-3
D gene: TRBD2
clone size: once
V gene: TRBV20-1
CDR3 DNA: TGCAGTGCCCAGAGGGGGGAGCTAGCGGGGGAGGAAACAGATACGCAGTATTTT
CDR3 protein: CSAQRGELAGEETDTQYF

J gene: TRBJ2-3
D gene: TRBD2
clone size: -
V gene: TRBV7-6
CDR3 DNA: TGTGCCAGCAGCTTAGATGTCGGGGGGAAAAAAAGCACAGATACGCAGTATTTT
CDR3 protein: CASSLDVGGKKSTDTQYF

J gene: TRBJ1-1
D gene: -
clone size: few
V gene: TRBV19
CDR3 DNA: TGTGCCAGTAGTATAGGAGGGGGATTCACTGAAGCTTTCTTT
CDR3 protein: CASSIGGGFTEAFF

J gene: TRBJ1-6
D gene: TRBD1
clone size: -
V gene: TRBV7-9
CDR3 DNA: TGTGCCAGCAGCTTAAACCCTGGGGACAGGGAAAAAGGGTCACCCCTCCACTTT
CDR3 protein: CASSLNPGDREKGSPLHF

J gene: TRBJ2-5
D gene: TRBD2
clone size: -
V gene: TRBV12-3/TRBV12-4
CDR3 DNA: TGTGCCAGCAGTTTACTAGCGGGGGGAAACGCCTTCCAAGAGACCCAGTACTTC
CDR3 protein: CASSLLAGGNAFQETQYF

J gene: TRBJ2-6
D gene: -
clone size: many
V gene: TRBV7-9
CDR3 DNA: TGTGCCAGCAGCTTCACCTCCTCTGGGGCCAACGTCCTGACTTTC
CDR3 protein: CASSFTSSGANVLTF

J gene: TRBJ1-1
D gene: TRBD1
clone size: -
V gene: TRBV5-1
CDR3 DNA: TGCGCCAGCAGCCCCCTGAGACAGGGGGTAGAGGCTTTCTTT
CDR3 protein: CASSPLRQGVEAFF

J gene: TRBJ1-1
D gene: -
clone size: -
V gene: TRBV27
CDR3 DNA: TGTGCCAGCAAGCTCGCCGGCGGCAACACTGAAGCTTTCTTT
CDR3 protein: CASKLAGGNTEAFF

J gene: TRBJ1-5
D gene: -
clone size: many
V gene: TRBV28
CDR3 DNA: TGTGCCAGCAGTCTCCATCGGACCTTAAATCAGCCCCAGCATTTT
CDR3 protein: CASSLHRTLNQPQHF

J gene: TRBJ2-2
D gene: -
clone size: -
V gene: TRBV5-1
CDR3 DNA: TGCGCCAGCAGCTTGTATAATTTTAACACCGGGGAGCTGTTTTTT
CDR3 protein: CASSLYNFNTGELFF

J gene: TRBJ1-5
D gene: -
clone size: -
V gene: TRBV19
CDR3 DNA: TGTGCCAGTAACTCCGGGGGTGGTAGTCAGTCCCAGCATTTT
CDR3 protein: CASNSGGGSQSQHF

J gene: TRBJ2-5
D gene: -
clone size: -
V gene: TRBV7-9
CDR3 DNA: TGTGCCAGCAGCCCCCCGGCCCCGGCGCAAGGGACCCAGTACTTC
CDR3 protein: CASSPPAPAQGTQYF

J gene: TRBJ1-1
D gene: -
clone size: few
V gene: TRBV29-1
CDR3 DNA: TGCAGCTTAGGGGTGAACACTGAAGCTTTCTTT
CDR3 protein: CSLGVNTEAFF

J gene: TRBJ2-7
D gene: -
clone size: -
V gene: TRBV6-2/TRBV6-3
CDR3 DNA: TGTGCCAGCAGCTTCGAAGCCTACTACGAGCAGTACTTC
CDR3 protein: CASSFEAYYEQYF

J gene: TRBJ1-5
D gene: TRBD1
clone size: many
V gene: TRBV12-3/TRBV12-4
CDR3 DNA: TGTGCCAGCAGTCCCCTACAGGGGGGCCAGCCCCAGCATTTT
CDR3 protein: CASSPLQGGQPQHF

J gene: TRBJ2-7
D gene: -
clone size: few
V gene: TRBV27
CDR3 DNA: TGTGCCAGCAGTTTAGGAGGGTTCTCCTACGAGCAGTACTTC
CDR3 protein: CASSLGGFSYEQYF

J gene: TRBJ1-3
D gene: -
clone size: -
V gene: TRBV12-3/TRBV12-4
CDR3 DNA: TGTGCCAGTAGACAGCCCGACTCTGGAAACACCATATATTTT
CDR3 protein: CASRQPDSGNTIYF

J gene: TRBJ1-1
D gene: -
clone size: -
V gene: TRBV28
CDR3 DNA: TGTGCCAGCAGAGCTTTTGGGAACACTGAAGCTTTCTTT
CDR3 protein: CASRAFGNTEAFF

J gene: TRBJ1-2
D gene: -
clone size: -
V gene: TRBV20-1
CDR3 DNA: TGCAGTGCTAGGTTCTATGGCTACACCTTC
CDR3 protein: CSARFYGYTF

J gene: TRBJ2-1
D gene: TRBD2
clone size: -
V gene: TRBV13
CDR3 DNA: TGTGCCAGCAGCTTCAATAGCGGGGGCTACAATGAGCAGTTCTTC
CDR3 protein: CASSFNSGGYNEQFF

J gene: TRBJ2-1
D gene: -
clone size: -
V gene: TRBV7-6
CDR3 DNA: TGTGCCAGCAGCCCATTTCCGTACAATGAGCAGTTCTTC
CDR3 protein: CASSPFPYNEQFF

J gene: TRBJ2-1
D gene: TRBD2
clone size: many
V gene: TRBV27
CDR3 DNA: TGTGCCAGCAGTTTCGGACTAGCGGAATACAATGAGCAGTTCTTC
CDR3 protein: CASSFGLAEYNEQFF

J gene: TRBJ2-1
D gene: -
clone size: few
V gene: TRBV28
CDR3 DNA: TGTGCCAGCTGCATCCGGGGATTGGTGATATACAATGAGCAGTTCTTC
CDR3 protein: CASCIRGLVIYNEQFF

J gene: TRBJ1-5
D gene: -
clone size: few
V gene: TRBV13
CDR3 DNA: TGTGCCAGCAGTAGCGGACCGGATAATCAGCCCCAGCATTTT
CDR3 protein: CASSSGPDNQPQHF

J gene: TRBJ1-6
D gene: -
clone size: many
V gene: TRBV4-1
CDR3 DNA: TGCGCCAGCAGCCAAGCTTGGGACCCTAATTCACCCCTCCACTTT
CDR3 protein: CASSQAWDPNSPLHF

J gene: TRBJ2-7
D gene: TRBD2
clone size: -
V gene: TRBV29-1
CDR3 DNA: TGCAGCGTAGAAGCGGGGCTGCCCTACGAGCAGTACTTC
CDR3 protein: CSVEAGLPYEQYF

J gene: TRBJ2-1
D gene: TRBD2
clone size: few
V gene: TRBV7-2
CDR3 DNA: TGTGCCAGCAGCTTTCTAGCGGGGGAATACAATGAGCAGTTCTTC
CDR3 protein: CASSFLAGEYNEQFF

J gene: TRBJ1-6
D gene: -
clone size: many
V gene: TRBV6-4
CDR3 DNA: TGTGCCAGCAGTGACTCGTACAGGGCCGCCAATTCACCCCTCCACTTT
CDR3 protein: CASSDSYRAANSPLHF

J gene: TRBJ1-2
D gene: -
clone size: few
V gene: TRBV6-6
CDR3 DNA: TGTGCCAGCAGTGCCATTTCCGGGACAACCTACTATGGCTACACCTTC
CDR3 protein: CASSAISGTTYYGYTF

J gene: TRBJ1-4
D gene: -
clone size: many
V gene: TRBV7-6
CDR3 DNA: TGTGCCAGCAGCTTACCTATAGGGGCGTTCGATGAAAAACTGTTTTTT
CDR3 protein: CASSLPIGAFDEKLFF

J gene: TRBJ2-3
D gene: TRBD1
clone size: -
V gene: TRBV7-6
CDR3 DNA: TGTGCCAGCAGCTCGAAGGGACAGCCTCAGAATTTT
CDR3 protein: CASSSKGQPQNF

J gene: TRBJ2-3
D gene: TRBD2
clone size: -
V gene: TRBV7-9
CDR3 DNA: TGTGCCAGCAGCGCAAAACTAGCGGGGCCACGCACAGATACGCAGTATTTT
CDR3 protein: CASSAKLAGPRTDTQYF

J gene: TRBJ2-1
D gene: -
clone size: -
V gene: TRBV12-5
CDR3 DNA: TGTGCTAGTGGCGTCGGACAGCACAATGAGCAGTTCTTC
CDR3 protein: CASGVGQHNEQFF

J gene: TRBJ2-1
D gene: TRBD2
clone size: many
V gene: TRBV11-3
CDR3 DNA: TGTGCCAGCAGCTTAGAGAGCGGGGGAGTGAACAATGAGCAGTTCTTC
CDR3 protein: CASSLESGGVNNEQFF

J gene: TRBJ2-2
D gene: TRBD1
clone size: -
V gene: TRBV20-1
CDR3 DNA: TGCAGTGCTCCGAGGACAGGCACCGGGGAGCTGTTTTTT
CDR3 protein: CSAPRTGTGELFF

J gene: TRBJ2-5
D gene: TRBD1
clone size: many
V gene: TRBV7-2
CDR3 DNA: TGTGCCAGCAGCTTAGCGGACAGGCGAGAGACCCAGTACTTC
CDR3 protein: CASSLADRRETQYF

J gene: TRBJ2-1
D gene: TRBD1
clone size: -
V gene: TRBV6-4
CDR3 DNA: TGTGCCAGCAGTGACCGGGCAGGGGGCGCGGACAATGAGCAGTTCTTC
CDR3 protein: CASSDRAGGADNEQFF

J gene: TRBJ1-5
D gene: TRBD1
clone size: many
V gene: TRBV7-2
CDR3 DNA: TGTGCCAGCAGCTTCGGACAGGGGAGCAATCAGCCCCAGCATTTT
CDR3 protein: CASSFGQGSNQPQHF

J gene: TRBJ2-3
D gene: -
clone size: -
V gene: TRBV7-6
CDR3 DNA: TGTGCTAGCAGCTCCGGGACCTCTAAGGCAGATACGCAGTATTTT
CDR3 protein: CASSSGTSKADTQYF

J gene: TRBJ1-5
D gene: TRBD1
clone size: -
V gene: TRBV18
CDR3 DNA: TGTGCCAGCTCACCCGCAGGGGGTGGCGATCAGCCCCAGCATTTT
CDR3 protein: CASSPAGGGDQPQHF